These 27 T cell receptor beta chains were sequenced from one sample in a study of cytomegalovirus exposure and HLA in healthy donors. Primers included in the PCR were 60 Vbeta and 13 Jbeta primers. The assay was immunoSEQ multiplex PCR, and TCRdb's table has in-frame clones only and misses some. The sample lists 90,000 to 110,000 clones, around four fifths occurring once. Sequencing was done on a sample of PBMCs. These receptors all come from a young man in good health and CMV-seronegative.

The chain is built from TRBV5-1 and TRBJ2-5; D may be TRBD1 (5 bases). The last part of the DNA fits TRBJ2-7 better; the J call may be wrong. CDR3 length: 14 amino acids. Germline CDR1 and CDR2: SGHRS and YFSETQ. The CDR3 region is CASSSNTGPYEQYF. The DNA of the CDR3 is TGCGCCAGCAGCTCGAACACAGGTCCCTACGAGCAGTACTTC.

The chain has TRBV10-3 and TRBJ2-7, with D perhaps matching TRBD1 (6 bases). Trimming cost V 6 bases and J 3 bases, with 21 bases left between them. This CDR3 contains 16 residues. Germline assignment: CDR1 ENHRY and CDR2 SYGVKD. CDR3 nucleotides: TGTGCCATCAGCCCCGGCCTTACCGGGACACTCTACGAGCAGTACTTC. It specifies CAISPGLTGTLYEQYF.

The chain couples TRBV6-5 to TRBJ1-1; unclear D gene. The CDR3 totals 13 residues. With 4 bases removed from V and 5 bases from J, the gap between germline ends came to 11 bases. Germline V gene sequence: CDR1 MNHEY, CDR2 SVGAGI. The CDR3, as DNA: TGTGCCAGCAGTTTGACGGCGAGGACTGAAGCTTTCTTT. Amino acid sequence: CASSLTARTEAFF.

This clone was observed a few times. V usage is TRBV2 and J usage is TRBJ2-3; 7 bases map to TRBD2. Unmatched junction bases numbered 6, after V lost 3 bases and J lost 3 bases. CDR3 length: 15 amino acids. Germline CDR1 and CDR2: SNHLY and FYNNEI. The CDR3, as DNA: TGTGCCAGCAGTGATGGGTCTAGCGGAACAGATACGCAGTATTTT. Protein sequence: CASSDGSSGTDTQYF. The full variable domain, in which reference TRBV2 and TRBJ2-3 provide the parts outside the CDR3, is EPEVTQTPSHQVTQMGQEVILRCVPISNHLYFYWYRQILGQKVEFLVSFYNNEISEKSEIFDDQFSVERPDGSNFTLKIRSTKLEDSAMYFCASSDGSSGTDTQYFGPGTRLTVL.

CDR3 sequence: CASSNKRRANEKLFF. The CDR3 bases are TGTGCCAGCAGCAATAAGCGCAGAGCTAATGAAAAACTGTTTTTT. V and J are TRBV7-9 and TRBJ1-4; D gene ambiguous. Trimming left V 5 bases short and J 3 bases short, with 13 bases between. From germline, CDR1 is SEHNR and CDR2 FQNEAQ (reference sequence). The CDR3 has 15 residues.

In DNA, the CDR3 is TGTGCCACCGAGCCGGGGGGGAACACTGAAGCTTTCTTT. It yields the protein CATEPGGNTEAFF. The genes are TRBV18 and TRBJ1-1; perhaps TRBD1 as D (5 bases). This CDR3 has 13 amino acids. V was pared by 10 bases and J by 1 base, with 13 bases between. CDR1 is KGHSH, CDR2 LQKENI, per germline.

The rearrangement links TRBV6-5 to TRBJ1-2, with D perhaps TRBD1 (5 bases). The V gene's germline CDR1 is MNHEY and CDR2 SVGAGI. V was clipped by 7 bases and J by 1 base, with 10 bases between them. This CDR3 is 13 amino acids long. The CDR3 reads CASNQGSNYGYTF. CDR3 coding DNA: TGTGCCAGCAACCAGGGTAGTAACTATGGCTACACCTTC.

CDR3 loop: CASSPLGESRDTQYF. CDR3 in DNA: TGTGCCAGCTCACCACTTGGTGAGTCGCGGGATACGCAGTATTTT. The chain carries TRBV18 and TRBJ2-3; no clear D gene. The germline V gene encodes CDR1 KGHSH and CDR2 LQKENI. This CDR3 is built from 15 residues. Trimming left V 1 base short and J 6 bases short, with 14 bases between.

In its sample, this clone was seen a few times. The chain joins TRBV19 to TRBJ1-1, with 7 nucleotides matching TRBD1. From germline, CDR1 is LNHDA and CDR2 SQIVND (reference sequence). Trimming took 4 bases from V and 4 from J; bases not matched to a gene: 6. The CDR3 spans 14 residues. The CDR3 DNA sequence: TGTGCCAGTAGTACGATGACAGGGAGCACTGAAGCTTTCTTT. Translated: CASSTMTGSTEAFF.

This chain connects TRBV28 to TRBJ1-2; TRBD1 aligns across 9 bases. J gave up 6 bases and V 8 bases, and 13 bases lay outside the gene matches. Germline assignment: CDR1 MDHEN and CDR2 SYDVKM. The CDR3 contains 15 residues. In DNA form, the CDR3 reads TGTGCCAGCGCGCCCAGGGACAGGGTCTTTCATGGCTACACCTTC. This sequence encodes CASAPRDRVFHGYTF.

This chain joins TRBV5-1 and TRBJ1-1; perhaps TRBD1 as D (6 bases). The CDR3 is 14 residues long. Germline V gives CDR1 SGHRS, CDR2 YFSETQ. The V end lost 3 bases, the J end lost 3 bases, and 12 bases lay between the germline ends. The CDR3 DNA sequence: TGCGCCAGCAGCTCACAGGGTGGGTACACTGAAGCTTTCTTT. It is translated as CASSSQGGYTEAFF.

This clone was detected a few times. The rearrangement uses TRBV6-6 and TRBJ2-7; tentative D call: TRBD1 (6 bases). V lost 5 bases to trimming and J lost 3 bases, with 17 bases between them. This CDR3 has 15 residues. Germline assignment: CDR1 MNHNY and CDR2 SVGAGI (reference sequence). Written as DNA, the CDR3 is TGTGCCAGCAGTACTACTTCCGGGACAAACTACGAGCAGTACTTC. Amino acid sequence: CASSTTSGTNYEQYF.

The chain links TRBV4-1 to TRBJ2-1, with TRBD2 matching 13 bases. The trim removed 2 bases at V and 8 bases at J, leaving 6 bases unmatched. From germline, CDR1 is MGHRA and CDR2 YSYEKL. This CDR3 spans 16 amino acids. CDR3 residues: CASSQILAGGFHEQFF. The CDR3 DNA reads TGCGCCAGCAGCCAAATACTAGCGGGAGGGTTTCATGAGCAGTTCTTC.

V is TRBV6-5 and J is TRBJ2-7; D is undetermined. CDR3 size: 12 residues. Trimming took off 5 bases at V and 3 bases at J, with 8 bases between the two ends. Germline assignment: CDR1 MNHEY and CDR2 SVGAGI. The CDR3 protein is CASSEDYYEQYF. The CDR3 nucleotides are TGTGCCAGCAGTGAGGATTACTACGAGCAGTACTTC.

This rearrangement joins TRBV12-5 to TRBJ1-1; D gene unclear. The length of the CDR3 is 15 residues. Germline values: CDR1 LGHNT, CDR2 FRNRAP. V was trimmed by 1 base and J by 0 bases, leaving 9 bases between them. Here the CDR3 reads CASGLGQGLNTEAFF. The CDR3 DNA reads TGTGCTAGTGGTTTGGGACAAGGATTGAACACTGAAGCTTTCTTT. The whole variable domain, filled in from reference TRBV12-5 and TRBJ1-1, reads DARVTQTPRHKVTEMGQEVTMRCQPILGHNTVFWYRQTMMQGLELLAYFRNRAPLDDSGMPKDRFSAEMPDATLATLKIQPSEPRDSAVYFCASGLGQGLNTEAFFGQGTRLTVV.

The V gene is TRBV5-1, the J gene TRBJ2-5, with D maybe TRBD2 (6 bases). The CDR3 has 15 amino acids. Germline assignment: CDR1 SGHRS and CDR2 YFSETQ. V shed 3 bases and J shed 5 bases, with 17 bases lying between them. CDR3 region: CASSWERPGRETQYF. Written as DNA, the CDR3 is TGCGCCAGCAGCTGGGAGCGACCAGGGAGGGAGACCCAGTACTTC.

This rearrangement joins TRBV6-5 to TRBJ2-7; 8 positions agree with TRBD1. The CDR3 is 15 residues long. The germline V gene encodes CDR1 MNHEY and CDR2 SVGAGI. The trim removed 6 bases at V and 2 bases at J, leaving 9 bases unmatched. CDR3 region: CASSLGPGGAYEQYF. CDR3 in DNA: TGTGCCAGCAGCCTAGGTCCAGGGGGCGCCTACGAGCAGTACTTC.

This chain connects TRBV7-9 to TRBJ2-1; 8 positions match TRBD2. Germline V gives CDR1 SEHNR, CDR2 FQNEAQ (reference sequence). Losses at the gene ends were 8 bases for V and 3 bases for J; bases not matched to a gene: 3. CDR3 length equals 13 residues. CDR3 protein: CASFAGGYNEQFF. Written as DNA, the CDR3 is TGTGCCAGCTTTGCGGGGGGCTACAATGAGCAGTTCTTC.

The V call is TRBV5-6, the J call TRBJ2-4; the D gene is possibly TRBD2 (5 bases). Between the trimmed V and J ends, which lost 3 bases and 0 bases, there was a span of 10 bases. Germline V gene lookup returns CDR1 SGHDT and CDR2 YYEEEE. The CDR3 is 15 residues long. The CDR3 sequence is CASSYVGVAKNIQYF. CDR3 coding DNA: TGTGCCAGCAGCTACGTCGGGGTAGCCAAAAACATTCAGTACTTC.

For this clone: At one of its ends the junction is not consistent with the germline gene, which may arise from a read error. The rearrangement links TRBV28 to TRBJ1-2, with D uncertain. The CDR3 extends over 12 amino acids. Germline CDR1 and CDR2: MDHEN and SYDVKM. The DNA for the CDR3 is TGTGCCAGCAGGACCGGGTCCCCCCTATTGGCCTTC. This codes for CASRTGSPLLAF.

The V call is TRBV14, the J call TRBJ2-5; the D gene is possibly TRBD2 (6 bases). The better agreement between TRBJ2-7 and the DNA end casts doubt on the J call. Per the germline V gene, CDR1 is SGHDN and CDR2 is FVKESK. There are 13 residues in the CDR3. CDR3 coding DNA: TGTGCCAGCAGCCCCCGTCAGGGAGGCGAGCAGTACTTC. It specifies CASSPRQGGEQYF.

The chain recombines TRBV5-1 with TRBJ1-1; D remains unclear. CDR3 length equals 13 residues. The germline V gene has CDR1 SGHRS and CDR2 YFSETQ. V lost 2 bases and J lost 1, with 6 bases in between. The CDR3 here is CASSFMANTEAFF. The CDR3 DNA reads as TGCGCCAGCAGCTTTATGGCGAACACTGAAGCTTTCTTT.

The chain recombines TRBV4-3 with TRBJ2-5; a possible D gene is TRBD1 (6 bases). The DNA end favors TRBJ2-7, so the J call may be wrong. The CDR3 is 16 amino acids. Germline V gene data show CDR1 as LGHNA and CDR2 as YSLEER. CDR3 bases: TGCGCCAGCAGCCAAGTTGCCCAGGGGTCCCCCTACGAGCAGTACTTC. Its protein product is CASSQVAQGSPYEQYF.

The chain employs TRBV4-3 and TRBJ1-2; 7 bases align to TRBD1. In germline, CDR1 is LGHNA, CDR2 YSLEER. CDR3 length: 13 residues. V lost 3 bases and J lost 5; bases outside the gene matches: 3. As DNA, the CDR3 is TGCGCCAGCAGCCAGGGACAGTTTTATGGCTACACCTTC. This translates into CASSQGQFYGYTF.

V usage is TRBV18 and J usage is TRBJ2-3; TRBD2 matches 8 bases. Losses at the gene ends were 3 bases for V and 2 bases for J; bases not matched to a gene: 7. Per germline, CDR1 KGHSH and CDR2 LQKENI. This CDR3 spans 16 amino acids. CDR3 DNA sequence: TGTGCCAGCTCACCGCCGGAGCGGGGGAACACAGATACGCAGTATTTT. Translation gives CASSPPERGNTDTQYF.

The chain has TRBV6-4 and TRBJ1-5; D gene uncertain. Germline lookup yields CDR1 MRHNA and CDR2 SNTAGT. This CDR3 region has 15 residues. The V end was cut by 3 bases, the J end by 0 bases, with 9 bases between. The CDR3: CASSEGSDSNQPQHF. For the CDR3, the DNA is TGTGCCAGCAGTGAGGGCAGTGATAGCAATCAGCCCCAGCATTTT.

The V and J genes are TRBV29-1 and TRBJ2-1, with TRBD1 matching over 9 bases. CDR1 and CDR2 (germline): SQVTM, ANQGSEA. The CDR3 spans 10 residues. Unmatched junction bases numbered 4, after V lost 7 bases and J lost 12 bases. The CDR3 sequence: CSGQGEGQFF. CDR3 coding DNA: TGCAGCGGACAGGGGGAGGGGCAGTTCTTC.